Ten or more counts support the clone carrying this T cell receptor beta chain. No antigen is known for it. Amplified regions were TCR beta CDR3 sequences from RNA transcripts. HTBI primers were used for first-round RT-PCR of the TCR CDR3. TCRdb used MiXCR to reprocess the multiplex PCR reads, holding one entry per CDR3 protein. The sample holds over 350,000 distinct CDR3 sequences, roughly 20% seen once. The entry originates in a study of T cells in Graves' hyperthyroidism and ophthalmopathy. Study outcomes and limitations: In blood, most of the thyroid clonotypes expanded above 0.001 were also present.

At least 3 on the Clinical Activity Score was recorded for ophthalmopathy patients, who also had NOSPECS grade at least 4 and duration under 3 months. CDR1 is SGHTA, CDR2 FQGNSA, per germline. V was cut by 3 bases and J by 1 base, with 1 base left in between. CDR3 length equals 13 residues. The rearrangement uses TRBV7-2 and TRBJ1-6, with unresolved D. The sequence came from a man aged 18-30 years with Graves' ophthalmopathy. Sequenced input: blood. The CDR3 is CASSFSYNSPLHF. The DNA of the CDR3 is TGTGCCAGCAGCTTTTCCTATAATTCACCCCTCCACTTT. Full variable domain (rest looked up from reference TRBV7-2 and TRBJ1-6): GAGVSQSPSNKVTEKGKDVELRCDPISGHTALYWYRQSLGQGLEFLIYFQGNSAPDKSGLPSDRFSAERTGGSVSTLTIQRTQQEDSAVYLCASSFSYNSPLHFGNGTRLTVT.